This TCR beta chain was recovered during a study of CD8+CD57+ T cells in acquired aplastic anemia. Study-wide context: Average DNA yield from sorted CD4+ and CD8+ cells was about 3 ug. Regarding the study as a whole: Patient and control CD8+ Simpson's diversity was not significantly different.

This clonotype was detected ten times or more. The antigen remains unidentified. Profiling that covered TCR beta VDJ and CDR3 relied on genomic DNA as its template. Via MiXCR, TCRdb re-called the reads, giving one row per CDR3 protein. The sample consists of under 200,000 distinct CDR3 sequences, over 40% of them appearing once. Patients included in sequencing had previously demonstrated CD8+CD57+ cell expansion by flow cytometry. A severe acquired aplastic anemia diagnosis applied to all patients. Blood came from patients not yet given any therapy. Trimming pared 10 bases from V and 1 base from J, leaving 23 bases between. There are 17 residues in the CDR3. The germline V gene has CDR1 ENHRY and CDR2 SYGVKD.

The TCR sequence derives from a human donor with aplastic anemia. The rearrangement links TRBV10-3 to TRBJ1-5, with D maybe TRBD1 (6 bases). The sample taken for sequencing was sorted CD4+, CD8+, or CD8+CD57+ T cells (not recorded which) from PBMCs. CDR3 loop: CATSGFGGRLSNQPQHF. The CDR3 DNA sequence: TGTGCCACCTCAGGGTTTGGGGGGCGATTGAGCAATCAGCCCCAGCATTTT.